This T cell receptor (beta chain) originates from a study of radiation and T cells in renal cell carcinoma. Study observations and caveats: Baseline intratumoral clonotype presence is unknown without pretreatment biopsies.

Of note for this clone: The antigen is not known.

This table comes from immunoSEQ multiplex PCR, and its TCRdb copy is limited to in-frame clones, with some not included. The sample lists roughly 140,000 clones, roughly 90% occurring once. Time point in this sample: blood 2 weeks post-SBRT. Treatment defined: 15 Gy SBRT to primary tumor, nephrectomy 4 weeks later. Serial blood draws occurred at baseline and 2 and 4 weeks post-SBRT. The source material was blood, sampled from a patient whose treatment included radiotherapy and nephrectomy. The receptor was derived from a woman in her forties or fifties with renal cell carcinoma.

The CDR3, as DNA: TGTGCCAGCAGCCTAGACAGGGGGCGCATCCCCGGGGAGCTGTTTTTT. Protein: CASSLDRGRIPGELFF. The genes are TRBV5-6 and TRBJ2-2; 10 bases line up with TRBD1. CDR3 length: 16 residues. The germline V gene encodes CDR1 SGHDT and CDR2 YYEEEE. V shed 4 bases and J 6 bases; nucleotides not matched to a gene: 9.